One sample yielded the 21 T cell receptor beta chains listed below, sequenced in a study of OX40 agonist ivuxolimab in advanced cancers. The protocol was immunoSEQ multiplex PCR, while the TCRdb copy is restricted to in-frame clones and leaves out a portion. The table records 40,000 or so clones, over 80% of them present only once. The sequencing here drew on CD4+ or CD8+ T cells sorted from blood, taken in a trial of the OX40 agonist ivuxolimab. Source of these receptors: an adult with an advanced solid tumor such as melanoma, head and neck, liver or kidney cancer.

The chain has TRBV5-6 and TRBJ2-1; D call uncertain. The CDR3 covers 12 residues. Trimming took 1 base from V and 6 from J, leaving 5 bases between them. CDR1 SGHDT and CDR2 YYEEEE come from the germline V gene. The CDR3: CASSLTSNEQFF. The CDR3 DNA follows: TGTGCCAGCAGCTTGACGAGCAATGAGCAGTTCTTC.

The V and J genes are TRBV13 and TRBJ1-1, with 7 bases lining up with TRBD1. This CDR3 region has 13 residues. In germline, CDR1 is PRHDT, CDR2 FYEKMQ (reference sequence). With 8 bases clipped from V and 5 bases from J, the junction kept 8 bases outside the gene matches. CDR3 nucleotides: TGTGCCAGCCGAGAACAGGGGATGACTGAAGCTTTCTTT. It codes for CASREQGMTEAFF. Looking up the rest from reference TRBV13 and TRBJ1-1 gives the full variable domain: AAGVIQSPRHLIKEKRETATLKCYPIPRHDTVYWYQQGPGQDPQFLISFYEKMQSDKGSIPDRFSAQQFSDYHSELNMSSLELGDSALYFCASREQGMTEAFFGQGTRLTVV.

For the CDR3, the DNA is TGTGCCAGCAGTTTGGGGGGTTGGACAGATTATTCACCCCTCCACTTT. As protein: CASSLGGWTDYSPLHF. The rearrangement uses TRBV6-6 and TRBJ1-6; D is possibly TRBD1 (6 bases). Trimming shortened V by 4 bases and J by 8 bases, and 18 bases separated the two germline ends. Germline lookup yields CDR1 MNHNY and CDR2 SVGAGI (reference sequence). CDR3 length: 16 amino acids.

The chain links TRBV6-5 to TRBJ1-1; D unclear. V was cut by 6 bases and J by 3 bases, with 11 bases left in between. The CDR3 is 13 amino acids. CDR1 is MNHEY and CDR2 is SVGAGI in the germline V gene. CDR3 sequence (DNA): TGTGCCAGCAGGCGAGGACTGCACACTGAAGCTTTCTTT. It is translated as CASRRGLHTEAFF.

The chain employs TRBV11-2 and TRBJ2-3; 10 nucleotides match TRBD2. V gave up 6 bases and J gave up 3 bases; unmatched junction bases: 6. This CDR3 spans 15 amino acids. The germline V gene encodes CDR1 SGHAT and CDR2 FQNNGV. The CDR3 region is CASRPSGRGTDTQYF. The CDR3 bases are TGTGCCAGCAGGCCGAGCGGGAGGGGTACAGATACGCAGTATTTT.

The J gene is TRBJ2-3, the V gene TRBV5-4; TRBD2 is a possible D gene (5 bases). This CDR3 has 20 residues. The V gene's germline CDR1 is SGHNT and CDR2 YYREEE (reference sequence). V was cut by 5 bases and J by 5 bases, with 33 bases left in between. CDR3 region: CASRGDAGSGIARQIDTQYF. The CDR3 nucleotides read TGTGCCAGCAGGGGTGACGCGGGCAGCGGCATCGCCCGGCAGATAGATACGCAGTATTTT.

CDR3 nucleotides: TGTGCCAGCAGCTCCCCAGTTGGGAGATACTACGAGCAGTACTTC. This encodes CASSSPVGRYYEQYF. The chain couples TRBV7-9 to TRBJ2-7; possible D gene TRBD2, 5 bases. This CDR3 is 15 amino acids long. CDR1 SEHNR and CDR2 FQNEAQ come from the germline V gene (reference sequence). The ends were cut back, 4 bases at V and 3 bases at J, with 16 bases in the middle.

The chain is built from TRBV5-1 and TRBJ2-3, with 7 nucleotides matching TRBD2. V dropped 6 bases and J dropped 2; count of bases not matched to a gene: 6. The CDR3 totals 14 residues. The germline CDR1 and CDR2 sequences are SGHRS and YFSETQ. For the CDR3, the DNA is TGCGCCAGCACTCACGGGAGGTCCACAGATACGCAGTATTTT. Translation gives CASTHGRSTDTQYF.

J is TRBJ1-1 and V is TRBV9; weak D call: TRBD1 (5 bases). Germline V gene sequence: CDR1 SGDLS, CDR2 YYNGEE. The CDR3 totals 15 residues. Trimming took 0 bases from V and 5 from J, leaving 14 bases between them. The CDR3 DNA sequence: TGTGCCAGCAGCGTAGGGGCGGGATGGGGGACTGAAGCTTTCTTT. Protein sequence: CASSVGAGWGTEAFF.

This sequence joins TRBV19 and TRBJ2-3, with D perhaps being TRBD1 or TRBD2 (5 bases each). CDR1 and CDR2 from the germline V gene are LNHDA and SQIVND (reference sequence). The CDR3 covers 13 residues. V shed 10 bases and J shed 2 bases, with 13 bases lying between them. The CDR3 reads CATSGRYTDTQYF. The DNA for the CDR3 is TGTGCCACCTCGGGACGGTACACAGATACGCAGTATTTT. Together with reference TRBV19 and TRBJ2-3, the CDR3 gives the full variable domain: DGGITQSPKYLFRKEGQNVTLSCEQNLNHDAMYWYRQDPGQGLRLIYYSQIVNDFQKGDIAEGYSVSREKKESFPLTVTSAQKNPTAFYLCATSGRYTDTQYFGPGTRLTVL.

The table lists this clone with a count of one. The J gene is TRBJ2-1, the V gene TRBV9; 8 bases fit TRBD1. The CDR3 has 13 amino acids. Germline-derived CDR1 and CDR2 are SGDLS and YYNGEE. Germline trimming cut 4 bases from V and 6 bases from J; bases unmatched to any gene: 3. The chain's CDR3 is CASSLGQGNEQFF. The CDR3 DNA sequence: TGTGCCAGCAGCCTAGGACAGGGCAATGAGCAGTTCTTC.

In DNA form, the CDR3 reads TGTGCCAGCAGCTTAGCGGAGGAGTTCTTC. Protein: CASSLAEEFF. V gene TRBV7-9 combines with J gene TRBJ2-1; a weak D match, TRBD2 (5 bases). V lost 0 bases and J lost 14, with 5 bases in between. This CDR3 is 10 amino acids long. CDR1 and CDR2 from the germline V gene are SEHNR and FQNEAQ (reference sequence).

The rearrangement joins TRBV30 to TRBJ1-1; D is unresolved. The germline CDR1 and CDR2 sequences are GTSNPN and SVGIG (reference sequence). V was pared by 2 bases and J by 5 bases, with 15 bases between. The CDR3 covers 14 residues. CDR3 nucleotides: TGTGCCTGGAGTCTTCCCGGGATGGGGACTGAAGCTTTCTTT. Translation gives CAWSLPGMGTEAFF.

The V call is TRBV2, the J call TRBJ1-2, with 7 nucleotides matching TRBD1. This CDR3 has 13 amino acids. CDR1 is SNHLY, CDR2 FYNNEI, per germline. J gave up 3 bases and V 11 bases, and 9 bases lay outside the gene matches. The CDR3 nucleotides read TGTGCCGAGGAGGGGGCGCGGGACTATGGCTACACCTTC. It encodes CAEEGARDYGYTF.

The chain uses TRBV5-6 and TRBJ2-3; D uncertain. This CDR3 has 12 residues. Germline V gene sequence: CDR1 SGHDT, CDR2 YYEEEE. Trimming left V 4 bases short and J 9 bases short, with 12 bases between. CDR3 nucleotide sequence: TGTGCCAGCAGCATGCCAGCCGGCACGCAGTATTTT. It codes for CASSMPAGTQYF.

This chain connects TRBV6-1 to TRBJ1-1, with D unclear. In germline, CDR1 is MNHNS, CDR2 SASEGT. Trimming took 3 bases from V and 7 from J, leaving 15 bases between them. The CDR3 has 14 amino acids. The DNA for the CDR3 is TGTGCCAGCAGTGAGCGGCATCGGGTCATTGAAGCTTTCTTT. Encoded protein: CASSERHRVIEAFF.

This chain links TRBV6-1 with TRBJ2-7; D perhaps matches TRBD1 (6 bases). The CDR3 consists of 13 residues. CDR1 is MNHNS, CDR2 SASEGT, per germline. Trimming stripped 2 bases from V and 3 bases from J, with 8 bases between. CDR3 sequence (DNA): TGTGCCAGCAGTGAACGGGACATCTACGAGCAGTACGTC. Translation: CASSERDIYEQYV.

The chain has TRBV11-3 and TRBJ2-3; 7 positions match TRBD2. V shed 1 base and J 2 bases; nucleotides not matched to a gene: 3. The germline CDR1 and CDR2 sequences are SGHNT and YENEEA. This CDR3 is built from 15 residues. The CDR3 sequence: CASSLGLAVTDTQYF. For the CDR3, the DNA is TGTGCCAGCAGCTTAGGTCTAGCGGTCACAGATACGCAGTATTTT.

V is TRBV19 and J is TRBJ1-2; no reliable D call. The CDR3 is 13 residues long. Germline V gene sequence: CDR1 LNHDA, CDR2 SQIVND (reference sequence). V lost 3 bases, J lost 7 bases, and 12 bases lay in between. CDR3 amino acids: CASSILTRPGYTF. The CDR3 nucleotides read TGTGCCAGTAGTATTTTGACGAGGCCTGGCTACACCTTC.

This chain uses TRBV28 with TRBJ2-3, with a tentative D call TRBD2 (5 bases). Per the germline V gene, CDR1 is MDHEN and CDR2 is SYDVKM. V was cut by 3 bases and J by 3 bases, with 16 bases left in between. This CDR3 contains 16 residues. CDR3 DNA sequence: TGTGCCAGCAGTTTCCCCCGAGGGAGTCGGACAGATACGCAGTATTTT. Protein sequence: CASSFPRGSRTDTQYF.

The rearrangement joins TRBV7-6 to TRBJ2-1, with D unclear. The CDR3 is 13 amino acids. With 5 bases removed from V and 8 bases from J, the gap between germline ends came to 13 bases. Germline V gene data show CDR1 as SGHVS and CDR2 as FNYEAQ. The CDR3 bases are TGTGCCAGCAGCATCTCCCCCGCCCATGAGCAGTTCTTC. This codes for CASSISPAHEQFF. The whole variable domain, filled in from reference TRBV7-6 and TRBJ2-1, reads GAGVSQSPRYKVTKRGQDVALRCDPISGHVSLYWYRQALGQGPEFLTYFNYEAQQDKSGLPNDRFSAERPEGSISTLTIQRTEQRDSAMYRCASSISPAHEQFFGPGTRLTVL.